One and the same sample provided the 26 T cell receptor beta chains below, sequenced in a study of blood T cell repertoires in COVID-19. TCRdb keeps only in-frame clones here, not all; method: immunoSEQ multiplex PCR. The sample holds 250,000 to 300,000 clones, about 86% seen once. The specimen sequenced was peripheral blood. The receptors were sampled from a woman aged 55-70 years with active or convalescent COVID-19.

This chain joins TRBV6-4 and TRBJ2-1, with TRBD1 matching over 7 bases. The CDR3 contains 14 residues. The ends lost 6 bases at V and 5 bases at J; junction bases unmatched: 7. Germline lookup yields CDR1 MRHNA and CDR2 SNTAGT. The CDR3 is CASSAVTGDNEQFF. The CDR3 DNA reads TGTGCCAGCAGCGCCGTAACAGGGGACAATGAGCAGTTCTTC.

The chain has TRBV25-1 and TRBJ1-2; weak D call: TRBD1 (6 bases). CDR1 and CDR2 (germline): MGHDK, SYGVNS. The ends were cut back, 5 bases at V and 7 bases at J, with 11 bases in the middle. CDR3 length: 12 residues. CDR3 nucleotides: TGTGCCAGCAGTTGGGGGCCGGGTGGCTACACCTTC. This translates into CASSWGPGGYTF.

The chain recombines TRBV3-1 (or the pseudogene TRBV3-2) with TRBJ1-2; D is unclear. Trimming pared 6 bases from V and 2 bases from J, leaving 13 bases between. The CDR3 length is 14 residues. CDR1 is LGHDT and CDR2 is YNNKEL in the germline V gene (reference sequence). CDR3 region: CASRPREPNYGYTF. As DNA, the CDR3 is TGTGCCAGCAGACCCCGGGAGCCCAACTATGGCTACACCTTC.

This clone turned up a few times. This CDR3 is CASSLEAGLRTGELFF. CDR3 nucleotides: TGCGCCAGCAGCTTGGAGGCAGGGCTTAGAACCGGGGAGCTGTTTTTT. The chain employs TRBV5-1 and TRBJ2-2, with D possibly being TRBD1 (5 bases). Trimming cost V 0 bases and J 5 bases, with 14 bases left between them. In germline, CDR1 is SGHRS, CDR2 YFSETQ. CDR3 length equals 16 residues.

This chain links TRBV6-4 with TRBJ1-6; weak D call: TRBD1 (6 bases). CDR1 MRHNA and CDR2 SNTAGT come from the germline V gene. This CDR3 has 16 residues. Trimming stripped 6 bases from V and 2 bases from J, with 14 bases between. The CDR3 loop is CASRPTGFPYNSPLHF. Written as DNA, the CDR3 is TGTGCCAGCAGGCCAACAGGGTTTCCCTATAATTCACCCCTCCACTTT.

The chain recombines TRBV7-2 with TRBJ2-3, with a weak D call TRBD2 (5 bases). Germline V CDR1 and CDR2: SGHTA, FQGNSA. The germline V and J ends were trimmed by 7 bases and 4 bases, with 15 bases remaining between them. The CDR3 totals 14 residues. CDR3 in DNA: TGTGCCAGCAACGACTTTCTTAGCGCAGATACGCAGTATTTT. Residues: CASNDFLSADTQYF. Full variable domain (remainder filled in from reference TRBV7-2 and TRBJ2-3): GAGVSQSPSNKVTEKGKDVELRCDPISGHTALYWYRQSLGQGLEFLIYFQGNSAPDKSGLPSDRFSAERTGGSVSTLTIQRTQQEDSAVYLCASNDFLSADTQYFGPGTRLTVL.

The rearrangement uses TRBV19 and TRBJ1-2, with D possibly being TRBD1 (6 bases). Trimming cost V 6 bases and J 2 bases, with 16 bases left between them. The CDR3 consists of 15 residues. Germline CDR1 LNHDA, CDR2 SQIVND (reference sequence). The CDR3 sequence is CASSSRGQMNYGYTF. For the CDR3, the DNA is TGTGCCAGTAGCTCGCGAGGACAGATGAACTATGGCTACACCTTC.

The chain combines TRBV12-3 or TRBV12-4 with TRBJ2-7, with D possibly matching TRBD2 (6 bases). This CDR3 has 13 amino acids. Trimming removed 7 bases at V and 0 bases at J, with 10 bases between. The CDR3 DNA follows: TGTGCCAGCAAGCTAGCGCACTCCTACGAGCAGTACTTC. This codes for CASKLAHSYEQYF.

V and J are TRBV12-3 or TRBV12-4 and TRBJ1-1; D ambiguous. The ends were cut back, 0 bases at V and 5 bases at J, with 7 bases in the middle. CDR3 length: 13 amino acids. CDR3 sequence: CASSLAGVTEAFF. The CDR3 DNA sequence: TGTGCCAGCAGTTTAGCGGGCGTTACTGAAGCTTTCTTT.

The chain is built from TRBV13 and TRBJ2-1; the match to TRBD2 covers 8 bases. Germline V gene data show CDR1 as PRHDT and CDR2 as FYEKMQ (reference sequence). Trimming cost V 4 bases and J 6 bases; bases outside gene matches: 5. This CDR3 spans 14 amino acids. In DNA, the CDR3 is TGTGCCAGCAGCTGGGGACTAGGGGGCAATGAGCAGTTCTTC. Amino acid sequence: CASSWGLGGNEQFF. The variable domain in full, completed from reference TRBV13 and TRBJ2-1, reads AAGVIQSPRHLIKEKRETATLKCYPIPRHDTVYWYQQGPGQDPQFLISFYEKMQSDKGSIPDRFSAQQFSDYHSELNMSSLELGDSALYFCASSWGLGGNEQFFGPGTRLTVL.

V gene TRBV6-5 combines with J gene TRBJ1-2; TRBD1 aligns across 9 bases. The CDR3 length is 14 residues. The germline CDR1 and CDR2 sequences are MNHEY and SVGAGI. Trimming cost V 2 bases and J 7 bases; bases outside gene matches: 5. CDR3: CASSYLGQGVGYTF. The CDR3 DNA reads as TGTGCCAGCAGTTACCTGGGACAGGGCGTTGGCTACACCTTC.

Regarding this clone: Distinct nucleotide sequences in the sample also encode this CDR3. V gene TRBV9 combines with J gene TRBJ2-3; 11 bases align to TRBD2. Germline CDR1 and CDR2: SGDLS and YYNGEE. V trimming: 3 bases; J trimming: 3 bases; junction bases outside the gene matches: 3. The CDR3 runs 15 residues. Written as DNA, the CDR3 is TGTGCCAGCAGCGCTCTAGCGGGGGGAACAGATACGCAGTATTTT. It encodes CASSALAGGTDTQYF. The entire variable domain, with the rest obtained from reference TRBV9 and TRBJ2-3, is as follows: DSGVTQTPKHLITATGQRVTLRCSPRSGDLSVYWYQQSLDQGLQFLIQYYNGEERAKGNILERFSAQQFPDLHSELNLSSLELGDSALYFCASSALAGGTDTQYFGPGTRLTVL.

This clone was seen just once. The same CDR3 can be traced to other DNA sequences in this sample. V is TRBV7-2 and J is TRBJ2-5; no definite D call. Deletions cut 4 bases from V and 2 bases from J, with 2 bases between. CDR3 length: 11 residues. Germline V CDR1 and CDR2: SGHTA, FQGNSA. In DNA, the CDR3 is TGTGCCAGCAGCTCGCAAGAGACCCAGTACTTC. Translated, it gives CASSSQETQYF.

The CDR3 DNA reads TGTGCCAGCAGCGAGGGGAGGGCCCCCTCCTACGAGCAGTACTTC. This translates into CASSEGRAPSYEQYF. The chain joins TRBV11-3 to TRBJ2-7; the match to TRBD2 covers 7 bases. CDR3 length: 15 residues. The V gene end was trimmed by 5 bases and the J gene end by 0 bases; junction bases not matched to a gene: 7. Germline values: CDR1 SGHNT, CDR2 YENEEA.

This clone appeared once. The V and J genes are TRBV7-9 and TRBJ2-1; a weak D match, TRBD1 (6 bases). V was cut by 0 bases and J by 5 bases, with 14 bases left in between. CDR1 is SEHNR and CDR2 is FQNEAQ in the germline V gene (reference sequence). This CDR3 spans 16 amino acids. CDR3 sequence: CASSLAKYQGNNEQFF. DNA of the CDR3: TGTGCCAGCAGCTTAGCGAAATATCAGGGGAACAATGAGCAGTTCTTC.

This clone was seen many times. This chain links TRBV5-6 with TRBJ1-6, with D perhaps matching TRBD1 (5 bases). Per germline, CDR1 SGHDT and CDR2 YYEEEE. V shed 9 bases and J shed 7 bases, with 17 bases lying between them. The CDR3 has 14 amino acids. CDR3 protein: CATRKQVLNSPLHF. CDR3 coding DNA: TGTGCCACTCGAAAACAGGTCCTGAATTCACCCCTCCACTTT. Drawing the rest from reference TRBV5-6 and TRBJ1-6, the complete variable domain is DAGVTQSPTHLIKTRGQQVTLRCSPKSGHDTVSWYQQALGQGPQFIFQYYEEEERQRGNFPDRFSGHQFPNYSSELNVNALLLGDSALYLCATRKQVLNSPLHFGNGTRLTVT.

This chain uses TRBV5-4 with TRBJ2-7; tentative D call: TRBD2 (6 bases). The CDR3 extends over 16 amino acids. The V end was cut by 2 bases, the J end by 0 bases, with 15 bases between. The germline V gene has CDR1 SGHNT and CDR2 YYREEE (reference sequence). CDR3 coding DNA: TGTGCCAGCAGCTTTGCCCGGGACTCGAGCTCCTACGAGCAGTACTTC. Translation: CASSFARDSSSYEQYF.

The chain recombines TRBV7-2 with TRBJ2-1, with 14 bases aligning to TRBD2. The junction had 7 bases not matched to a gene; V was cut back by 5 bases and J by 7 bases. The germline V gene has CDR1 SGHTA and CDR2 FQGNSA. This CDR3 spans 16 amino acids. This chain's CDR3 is CASSQTSGGAWNEQFF. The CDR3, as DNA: TGTGCCAGCAGCCAGACTAGCGGGGGGGCTTGGAATGAGCAGTTCTTC.

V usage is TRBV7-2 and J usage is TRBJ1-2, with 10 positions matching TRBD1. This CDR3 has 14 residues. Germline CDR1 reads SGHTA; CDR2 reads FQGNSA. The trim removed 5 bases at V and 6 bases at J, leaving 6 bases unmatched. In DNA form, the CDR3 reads TGTGCCAGCAGCCCGACCGGGACAGGGGATGGCTACACCTTC. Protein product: CASSPTGTGDGYTF.

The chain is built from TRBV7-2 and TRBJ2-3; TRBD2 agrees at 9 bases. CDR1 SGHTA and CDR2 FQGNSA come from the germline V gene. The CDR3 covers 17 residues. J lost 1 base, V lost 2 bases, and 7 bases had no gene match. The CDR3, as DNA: TGTGCCAGCAGCTTAAGGGCGGGGGGGCTCGGCACAGATACGCAGTATTTT. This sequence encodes CASSLRAGGLGTDTQYF.

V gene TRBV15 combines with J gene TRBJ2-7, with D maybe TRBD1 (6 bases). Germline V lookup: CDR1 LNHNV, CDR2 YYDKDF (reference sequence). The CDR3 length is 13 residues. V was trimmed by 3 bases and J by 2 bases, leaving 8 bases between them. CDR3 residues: CATSSRGTYEQYF. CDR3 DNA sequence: TGTGCCACCAGCAGCAGGGGCACCTACGAGCAGTACTTC.

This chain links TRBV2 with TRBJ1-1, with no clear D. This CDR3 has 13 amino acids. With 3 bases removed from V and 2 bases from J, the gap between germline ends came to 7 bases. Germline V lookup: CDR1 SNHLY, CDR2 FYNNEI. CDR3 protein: CASSDEGNTEAFF. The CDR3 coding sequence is TGTGCCAGCAGTGATGAGGGAAACACTGAAGCTTTCTTT.

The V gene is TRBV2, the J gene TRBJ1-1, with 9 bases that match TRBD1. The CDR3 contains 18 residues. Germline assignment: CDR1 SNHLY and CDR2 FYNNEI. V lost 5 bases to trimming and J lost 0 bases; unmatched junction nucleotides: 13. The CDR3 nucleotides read TGTGCCAGCAGTTATACAGGGGGCGGGAGGAGCATGAACACTGAAGCTTTCTTT. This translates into CASSYTGGGRSMNTEAFF.

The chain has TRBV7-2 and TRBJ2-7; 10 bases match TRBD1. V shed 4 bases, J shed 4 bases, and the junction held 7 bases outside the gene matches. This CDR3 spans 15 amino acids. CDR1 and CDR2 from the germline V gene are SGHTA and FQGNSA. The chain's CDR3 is CASSSTGTGAYEQYF. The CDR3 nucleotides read TGTGCCAGCAGCTCAACAGGGACAGGGGCGTACGAGCAGTACTTC.

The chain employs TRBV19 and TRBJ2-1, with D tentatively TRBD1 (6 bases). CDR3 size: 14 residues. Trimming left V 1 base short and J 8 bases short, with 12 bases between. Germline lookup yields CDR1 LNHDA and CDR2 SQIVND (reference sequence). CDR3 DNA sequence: TGTGCCAGTAGTATAGTGTCCAGGGGCTATGAGCAGTTCTTC. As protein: CASSIVSRGYEQFF.

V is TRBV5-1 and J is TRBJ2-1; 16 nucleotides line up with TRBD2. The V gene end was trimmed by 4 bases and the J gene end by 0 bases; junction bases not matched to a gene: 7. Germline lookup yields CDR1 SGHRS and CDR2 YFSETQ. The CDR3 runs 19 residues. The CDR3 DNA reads TGCGCCAGCAGCCGGGGACTAGCGGGGGGGCCCAGCTCCTACAATGAGCAGTTCTTC. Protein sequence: CASSRGLAGGPSSYNEQFF.